Below, 10 T cell receptor beta chains from the same sample are listed, as sequenced in a study of chemoradiotherapy in HPV16-positive cancers. Clones were read by immunoSEQ multiplex PCR, and TCRdb kept only the in-frame ones, dropping some. This table holds approximately 11,000 clones, 60% to 75% found once. This sample was obtained from a patient who underwent chemoradiotherapy. The receptors here all came from a human donor with HPV-associated anogenital cancer.

The chain recombines TRBV6-4 with TRBJ2-7; 14 bases match TRBD2. V lost 2 bases, J lost 6 bases, and 0 bases stayed unmatched. The CDR3 covers 14 residues. Germline assignment: CDR1 MRHNA and CDR2 SNTAGT. The CDR3, as DNA: TGTGCCAGCAGTGACGGGACTAGCGGGAGCGAGCAGTACTTC. It translates to CASSDGTSGSEQYF.

The table lists this clone with a count of one. The chain combines TRBV7-3 with TRBJ2-1, with D possibly TRBD2 on 6 matching bases. V lost 3 bases and J 11 bases, leaving 17 bases between the germline ends. The CDR3 spans 14 residues. Per germline, CDR1 SGHTA and CDR2 FQGTGA. DNA for the CDR3: TGTGCCAGCAGCTTCTACGGGGACGGCGGGAAGCAGTTCTTC. Encoded protein: CASSFYGDGGKQFF.

The V call is TRBV7-2, the J call TRBJ2-7; unclear D gene. The CDR3 consists of 13 residues. V shed 2 bases and J shed 2 bases, with 7 bases lying between them. The germline gives CDR1 SGHTA, CDR2 FQGNSA. The CDR3 coding sequence is TGTGCCAGCAGCTTACCAGGCCCCTACGAGCAGTACTTC. This translates into CASSLPGPYEQYF.

The chain joins TRBV4-2 to TRBJ2-3, with 14 bases fitting TRBD2. There are 20 residues in the CDR3. J was trimmed by 1 base and V by 0 bases; bases with no gene match: 9. CDR1 is LGHNA, CDR2 YNFKEQ, per germline. The CDR3 DNA reads TGTGCCAGCAGCCAAGAGACTAGCGGGAGGGCCATGGGTGGCACAGATACGCAGTATTTT. This sequence encodes CASSQETSGRAMGGTDTQYF.

CDR3 sequence (DNA): TGTGCCAGCAGCCAAGATAGAGGACAGGGCCCAGATACGCAGTATTTT. Translated: CASSQDRGQGPDTQYF. The chain recombines TRBV4-2 with TRBJ2-3, with 8 bases aligning to TRBD1. V dropped 0 bases and J dropped 4; count of bases not matched to a gene: 6. Germline V CDR1 and CDR2: LGHNA, YNFKEQ. This CDR3 is built from 16 residues.

The J gene is TRBJ2-7, the V gene TRBV5-8; 7 bases map to TRBD1. The CDR3 is made up of 15 amino acids. Germline CDR1 and CDR2: SGHTS and YDEGEE. The V and J ends lost 2 bases and 3 bases, in that order; junction bases with no gene match: 8. CDR3 protein: CASSFLGQANYEQYF. CDR3 nucleotide sequence: TGTGCCAGCAGCTTCCTAGGACAGGCTAACTACGAGCAGTACTTC.

Here the CDR3 reads CASSTTGEGASYEQYF. The CDR3 nucleotides read TGTGCCAGCAGTACAACAGGGGAGGGGGCCTCCTACGAGCAGTACTTC. The V call is TRBV28, the J call TRBJ2-7; D possibly matches TRBD1 or TRBD2 (7 bases each). V was clipped by 5 bases and J by 0 bases, with 17 bases between them. This CDR3 is 16 amino acids long. Germline V gene data show CDR1 as MDHEN and CDR2 as SYDVKM.

This sequence joins TRBV1 and TRBJ2-1. TRBV1 is a listed pseudogene. There are 17 residues in the CDR3. DNA of the CDR3: TGCACCAGCAGCCAAGAGGGGGCCGGGAGAGGCTACAATGAGCAGTTCTTC. Its protein product is CTSSQEGAGRGYNEQFF.

This clone has more than one count but fewer than ten. The gene calls are TRBV7-2 and TRBJ2-3; no firm D call. Trimming pared 2 bases from V and 0 bases from J, leaving 6 bases between. The CDR3 totals 14 residues. Germline V gene data show CDR1 as SGHTA and CDR2 as FQGNSA. The CDR3 reads CASSLPGSTDTQYF. In DNA form, the CDR3 reads TGTGCCAGCAGCTTACCCGGTAGCACAGATACGCAGTATTTT.

V usage is TRBV28 and J usage is TRBJ2-7; TRBD1 aligns across 8 bases. The CDR3 runs 14 residues. Germline V gene lookup returns CDR1 MDHEN and CDR2 SYDVKM. V gave up 5 bases and J gave up 4 bases; unmatched junction bases: 7. CDR3 nucleotides: TGTGCCAGCAGTGACGGACAGGGTGGGTACGAGCAGTACTTC. It translates to CASSDGQGGYEQYF.